The clone carrying this TCR beta chain was observed once. Its specificity is not known. Per germline, CDR1 SGHAT and CDR2 FQNNGV. The ends lost 3 bases at V and 2 bases at J; junction bases unmatched: 15. The CDR3 is made up of 18 amino acids. Profiled with immunoSEQ multiplex PCR; TCRdb holds only in-frame clones, not every one. Here the sample spans tens of thousands of clones, around 70% being singletons. The sample comes from a study of T cell clones after liver transplantation. Study in general: Apart from a few HCV-positive recipients, transplants were for non-autoimmune, non-viral reasons. Findings and caveats of the study: A larger donor-reactive than third-party decline suggested partial antigen-specific deletion.

The TCR comes from a human patient who received a liver transplant. Some T cells may possibly be graft donor cells. The V call is TRBV11-2, the J call TRBJ1-2; 7 bases align to TRBD1. The sequenced sample was CD4+ T cells from blood, obtained at the 22-month timepoint. CDR3 DNA sequence: TGTGCCAGCAGCTTTGCAACTTCTCGACAGGGTGGCAACTATGGCTACACCTTC. Amino acid sequence: CASSFATSRQGGNYGYTF.